This T cell receptor beta chain appears in the sequencing data of a study of patients and donors after allogeneic stem cell transplantation. This clonotype has a handful of counts. TCRdb independently ran MiXCR on the RT-PCR reads; one entry per CDR3 protein. The data show 100,000 to 130,000 distinct CDR3 sequences, approximately 35% seen once. Germline V gene lookup returns CDR1 SQVTM and CDR2 ANQGSEA. This CDR3 has 12 amino acids. Trimming pared 7 bases from V and 2 bases from J, leaving 11 bases between. The chain links TRBV29-1 to TRBJ1-2; tentative D call: TRBD1 (6 bases). This receptor was obtained from a human donor who was either an allogeneic HSCT recipient or a stem cell or donor lymphocyte infusion donor (not recorded which). It is not recorded whose cells these are; they may come from a transplant donor. The specimen was blood, either unsorted or a sorted T cell fraction (not recorded which). CDR3 sequence reads: CSGGTTNYGYTF. The DNA for the CDR3 is TGCAGCGGCGGGACAACAAACTATGGCTACACCTTC. Using reference TRBV29-1 and TRBJ1-2 for the parts outside the CDR3, the full variable domain is SAVISQKPSRDICQRGTSLTIQCQVDSQVTMMFWYRQQPGQSLTLIATANQGSEATYESGFVIDKFPISRPNLTFSTLTVSNMSPEDSSIYLCSGGTTNYGYTFGSGTRLTVV.